These 6 T cell receptor beta chains originate from one sample sequenced in a study of blood T cells in healthy people across ages. The second PCR ran roughly 6 to 11 cycles with a sample-barcoded 5' primer and J-beta primers. TCRdb analysed the 5' RACE reads with MiXCR anew, one entry per CDR3 protein. This sample has hundreds of thousands of distinct CDR3 sequences, with over 40% found just once. Input material: blood. These receptors were collected from a woman aged 80 or older in good health.

This clonotype showed up many times. This chain links TRBV4-1 with TRBJ2-7; 8 nucleotides align to TRBD2. V gave up 3 bases and J gave up 1 base; unmatched junction bases: 11. The CDR3 covers 17 residues. In germline, CDR1 is MGHRA, CDR2 YSYEKL. The CDR3, as DNA: TGCGCCAGCAGCCATACGCCCGGGACTAGTAATTCCTACGAGCAGTACTTC. This encodes CASSHTPGTSNSYEQYF.

To note about this clonotype: Sequence at one end of the junction differs from germline and may be a read error. The rearrangement links TRBV11-3 to TRBJ2-3; TRBD1 is a possible D gene (5 bases). This CDR3 spans 12 amino acids. From germline, CDR1 is SGHNT and CDR2 YENEEA. CDR3 bases: TGTGCCAACAGCCCTAGGGGAGATACGCAGTATTTT. Protein sequence: CANSPRGDTQYF.

The V and J genes are TRBV29-1 and TRBJ2-7, with a possible D match to TRBD2 (5 bases). The V and J ends lost 2 bases and 7 bases respectively, with 9 bases between them. This CDR3 is built from 11 residues. Germline CDR1 and CDR2: SQVTM and ANQGSEA. The CDR3: CSVERGFEQYF. The CDR3 nucleotides are TGCAGCGTTGAAAGAGGGTTTGAGCAGTACTTC.

A remark on this clonotype: The junction does not match germline at one end; this may be a read error. V and J are TRBV5-6 and TRBJ2-7, with D unclear. The germline CDR1 and CDR2 sequences are SGHDT and YYEEEE. The length of the CDR3 is 13 residues. CDR3 protein: CASGLPDQSPQYF. CDR3 DNA sequence: TGTGCCAGCGGCTTGCCGGACCAGTCCCCGCAGTACTTC.

This chain uses TRBV7-2 with TRBJ2-5; TRBD2 matches at 10 bases. CDR3 length: 14 residues. J was trimmed by 7 bases and V by 2 bases; bases with no gene match: 4. Germline CDR1 reads SGHTA; CDR2 reads FQGNSA. CDR3 in amino acids: CASSLPAGGATQYF. The CDR3 DNA is TGTGCCAGCAGCTTACCAGCGGGAGGGGCGACCCAGTACTTC.

Regarding this clonotype: Possible read error: a much larger clone is one base away. The chain uses TRBV3-1 and TRBJ2-7; 11 bases map to TRBD2. The CDR3 has 16 residues. Germline values: CDR1 LGHDT, CDR2 YNNKEL (reference sequence). V lost 7 bases, J lost 0 bases, and 8 bases stayed unmatched. This chain's CDR3 is CASNQGLAESSYEQYF. The CDR3 bases are TGTGCCAGCAACCAGGGACTAGCGGAAAGCTCCTACGAGCAGTACTTC.